These 22 T cell receptor beta chains came from one sample sequenced in a study of Graves' ophthalmopathy and Graves' hyperthyroidism. Transcripts of RNA were the source for amplifying TCR beta CDR3 regions. First-round RT-PCR relied on HTBI primers, and a second-round multiplex PCR came next. TCRdb analysed the multiplex PCR reads with MiXCR anew, one entry per CDR3 protein. The repertoire consists of roughly 1.1 million distinct CDR3 sequences, with approximately 35% occurring once and the leading ten covering over 8.5%. The sequencing sample was made of peripheral blood or thyroid tissue (not recorded which). The receptors stem from an adult man with Graves' hyperthyroidism.

This chain connects TRBV29-1 to TRBJ1-3; D not resolved. The V gene's germline CDR1 is SQVTM and CDR2 ANQGSEA. The germline V and J ends were trimmed by 8 bases and 0 bases, with 14 bases remaining between them. The CDR3 totals 14 residues. The CDR3 region is CSLAGISSGNTIYF. The DNA for the CDR3 is TGCAGCTTGGCGGGGATTAGCTCTGGAAACACCATATATTTT.

The chain recombines TRBV28 with TRBJ1-3; D unclear. CDR3 size: 14 residues. Germline-derived CDR1 and CDR2 are MDHEN and SYDVKM. The V and J ends lost 7 bases and 0 bases respectively, with 10 bases between them. As DNA, the CDR3 is TGTGCCAGCATTCTATCTCTCTCTGGAAACACCATATATTTT. It encodes CASILSLSGNTIYF.

V gene TRBV2 combines with J gene TRBJ2-5; D remains ambiguous. The CDR3 runs 15 residues. CDR1 SNHLY and CDR2 FYNNEI come from the germline V gene. V was pared by 6 bases and J by 5 bases, with 19 bases between. CDR3 nucleotide sequence: TGTGCCAGCAGCCAAGGCACGGGCCTCCCGGAGACCCAGTACTTC. Its translation: CASSQGTGLPETQYF.

The chain is built from TRBV7-6 and TRBJ2-5; D perhaps matches TRBD1 (9 bases). The CDR3 sequence is 16 residues long. CDR1 is SGHVS and CDR2 is FNYEAQ in the germline V gene. V was shortened by 4 bases and J by 4 bases, with 19 bases between the two germline ends. The CDR3 DNA reads as TGTGCCAGCAGCTATACAGGGGGCGGGAGGTTAGAGACCCAGTACTTC. The encoded protein is CASSYTGGGRLETQYF.

The genes are TRBV15 and TRBJ2-5; possible D gene TRBD1, 5 bases. This CDR3 spans 15 amino acids. V was clipped by 5 bases and J by 2 bases, with 15 bases between them. In germline, CDR1 is LNHNV, CDR2 YYDKDF (reference sequence). This chain's CDR3 is CATSFKLGVQETQYF. The CDR3 DNA reads TGTGCCACCAGCTTCAAATTAGGGGTTCAAGAGACCCAGTACTTC.

This clonotype showed up just a few times. The chain couples TRBV10-3 to TRBJ2-7, with 7 bases matching TRBD1. CDR1 is ENHRY, CDR2 SYGVKD, per germline. The CDR3 sequence is 17 residues long. After removal of 4 bases from V and 0 bases from J, the junction contained 12 bases not matched to a gene. The CDR3 coding sequence is TGTGCCATCAGTGGGGTTCAGGGGACAGCGTTCTCCTACGAGCAGTACTTC. Translating gives CAISGVQGTAFSYEQYF.

Concerning this clonotype itself: A read error may be the cause here, since a much bigger clone is one base away. The gene calls are TRBV9 and TRBJ1-5; D might be TRBD1 (6 bases). This CDR3 has 14 residues. The ends were cut back, 9 bases at V and 2 bases at J, with 15 bases in the middle. Germline loops: CDR1 SGDLS, CDR2 YYNGEE. The CDR3 is CAITYREGNQPQHF. In DNA form, the CDR3 reads TGTGCCATCACCTACAGGGAGGGCAATCAGCCCCAGCATTTT.

Comment on this clonotype: One end of the junction is discordant with germline, which a read error may explain. The chain employs TRBV7-2 and TRBJ2-6, with 7 nucleotides matching TRBD1. There are 13 residues in the CDR3. Germline V gene sequence: CDR1 SGHTA, CDR2 FQGNSA. CDR3 in amino acids: CANRFAGGNVLTF. The CDR3 bases are TGTGCCAACAGATTCGCAGGGGGCAACGTCCTGACTTTC.

The chain carries TRBV4-2 and TRBJ2-3; 9 bases line up with TRBD1. The junction had 9 bases not matched to a gene; V was cut back by 0 bases and J by 2 bases. Germline values: CDR1 LGHNA, CDR2 YNFKEQ. The CDR3 spans 18 residues. The CDR3 loop reads CASSQERSGTGITDTQYF. CDR3 sequence (DNA): TGTGCCAGCAGCCAAGAAAGGAGTGGGACAGGGATCACAGATACGCAGTATTTT.

V usage is TRBV20-1 and J usage is TRBJ2-7, with 7 nucleotides matching TRBD1. The J segment lost 2 bases and the V segment lost 6 bases, leaving 10 bases of the junction unmatched. Germline CDR1 and CDR2: DFQATT and SNEGSKA (reference sequence). This CDR3 spans 14 amino acids. The CDR3 DNA reads TGCAGTGCCATAGCAACAGGGGATACCTACGAGCAGTACTTC. It specifies CSAIATGDTYEQYF.

The genes are TRBV9 and TRBJ2-5; 7 bases line up with TRBD1. Germline CDR1 reads SGDLS; CDR2 reads YYNGEE. The CDR3 loop spans 16 amino acids. Losses at the gene ends were 5 bases for V and 2 bases for J; bases not matched to a gene: 12. The CDR3 DNA reads as TGTGCCAGCAGTTGGACGACAGGGAACAGACAAGAGACCCAGTACTTC. Translating gives CASSWTTGNRQETQYF. Supplemented by reference TRBV9 and TRBJ2-5, the full variable domain reads DSGVTQTPKHLITATGQRVTLRCSPRSGDLSVYWYQQSLDQGLQFLIQYYNGEERAKGNILERFSAQQFPDLHSELNLSSLELGDSALYFCASSWTTGNRQETQYFGPGTRLLVL.

Details on this clonotype: Possible read error: a much larger clone is one base away. The rearrangement links TRBV10-3 to TRBJ2-5; D is undetermined. V was pared by 5 bases and J by 0 bases, with 10 bases between. CDR3 size: 14 residues. Germline-derived CDR1 and CDR2 are ENHRY and SYGVKD. The CDR3 DNA sequence: TGTGCCATCAGTTATGACGCCTACCAAGAGACCCAGTACTTC. It codes for CAISYDAYQETQYF.

V usage is TRBV28 and J usage is TRBJ1-1, with D perhaps matching TRBD1 (6 bases). The ends were cut back, 4 bases at V and 1 base at J, with 13 bases in the middle. Germline V gene data show CDR1 as MDHEN and CDR2 as SYDVKM. The CDR3 extends over 15 amino acids. The CDR3 reads CASSSPPGQNTEAFF. The CDR3 nucleotides read TGTGCCAGCAGTTCGCCCCCGGGACAGAACACTGAAGCTTTCTTT.

V usage is TRBV28 and J usage is TRBJ1-2; TRBD1 aligns across 8 bases. The junction had 6 bases not matched to a gene; V was cut back by 3 bases and J by 0 bases. Germline lookup yields CDR1 MDHEN and CDR2 SYDVKM. The CDR3 loop spans 16 amino acids. The chain's CDR3 is CASSFLTGDANYGYTF. CDR3 nucleotides: TGTGCCAGCAGTTTCCTGACAGGGGATGCTAACTATGGCTACACCTTC.

The chain carries TRBV5-1 and TRBJ1-1, with D hard to call. Trimming removed 1 base from V and 5 bases from J, with 12 bases in between. The CDR3 extends over 14 amino acids. Germline lookup yields CDR1 SGHRS and CDR2 YFSETQ. The DNA of the CDR3 is TGCGCCAGCAGCTTGAAACAGACACGGACTGAAGCTTTCTTT. This gives the protein CASSLKQTRTEAFF.

This clonotype was recorded many times. The chain carries TRBV20-1 and TRBJ1-6; TRBD1 matches at 7 bases. The germline CDR1 and CDR2 sequences are DFQATT and SNEGSKA (reference sequence). This CDR3 is 15 amino acids long. With 3 bases clipped from V and 8 bases from J, the junction kept 10 bases outside the gene matches. CDR3 sequence reads: CSARGRGRVDSPLHF. In DNA form, the CDR3 reads TGCAGTGCTAGGGGAAGGGGGCGCGTTGATTCACCCCTCCACTTT.

The gene calls are TRBV20-1 and TRBJ2-7, with 8 bases fitting TRBD1. V lost 2 bases and J lost 0; bases outside the gene matches: 3. This CDR3 spans 14 amino acids. Germline CDR1 and CDR2: DFQATT and SNEGSKA (reference sequence). In nucleotides, the CDR3 is TGCAGTGCTAGATCCGACAGGGGCTCCTACGAGCAGTACTTC. It codes for CSARSDRGSYEQYF.

J is TRBJ2-7 and V is TRBV2, with D possibly TRBD2 on 7 matching bases. CDR1 and CDR2 (germline): SNHLY, FYNNEI. CDR3 length equals 15 residues. V lost 6 bases, J lost 4 bases, and 19 bases lay in between. This chain's CDR3 is CASRAAGEGGYEQYF. CDR3 DNA sequence: TGTGCCAGCAGGGCGGCAGGGGAGGGGGGATACGAGCAGTACTTC.

V gene TRBV7-6 combines with J gene TRBJ2-7; D ambiguous. CDR1 and CDR2 from the germline V gene are SGHVS and FNYEAQ. The V gene lost 8 bases and the J gene lost 11 bases, with 16 bases spanning the gap. The CDR3 length is 11 residues. The CDR3 here is CASGRDGYEYF. The DNA of the CDR3 is TGTGCCAGCGGTCGTGACGGGTATGAGTACTTC.

The CDR3 nucleotides are TGTGCCAGTAGTTTCGCAGGGTTAAGTCAGCCCCAGCATTTT. Its protein product is CASSFAGLSQPQHF. The rearrangement links TRBV19 to TRBJ1-5; possibly TRBD1 for D (5 bases). This CDR3 is 14 amino acids long. Germline V gives CDR1 LNHDA, CDR2 SQIVND (reference sequence). Trimming shortened V by 5 bases and J by 6 bases, and 14 bases separated the two germline ends.

Of note for this clonotype: A read error may be the cause here, since a much bigger clone is one base away. The chain has TRBV2 and TRBJ1-2; no clear D gene. Germline V CDR1 and CDR2: SNHLY, FYNNEI. The CDR3 extends over 13 amino acids. The V gene lost 7 bases and the J gene lost 7 bases, with 16 bases spanning the gap. DNA for the CDR3: TGTGCCAGCACCATGGTTGGAGGGAGTGGCTACACCTTC. It codes for CASTMVGGSGYTF.

The chain combines TRBV30 with TRBJ1-1; D gene unclear. The CDR3 spans 13 residues. CDR1 is GTSNPN and CDR2 is SVGIG in the germline V gene (reference sequence). V was trimmed by 2 bases and J by 5 bases, leaving 12 bases between them. The CDR3 is CAWSMGSGTEAFF. The CDR3 nucleotides are TGTGCCTGGAGTATGGGGTCAGGTACTGAAGCTTTCTTT.